The 14 T cell receptor beta chains given below trace back to one sample, sequenced in a study of blood T cell repertoires in COVID-19. TCRdb's copy holds only in-frame clones and misses some; the assay was immunoSEQ multiplex PCR. The sample consists of around 250,000 clones, approximately 89% of them appearing once. Material for sequencing was peripheral blood. The receptors originated from a woman aged 55-69 years who had recovered from COVID-19.

The V and J genes are TRBV5-1 and TRBJ1-1; TRBD1 matches at 7 bases. Germline loops: CDR1 SGHRS, CDR2 YFSETQ. CDR3 length equals 15 residues. V gave up 4 bases and J gave up 2 bases; unmatched junction bases: 8. The CDR3 reads CASSIYQGVNTEAFF. CDR3 nucleotide sequence: TGCGCCAGCAGCATATACCAGGGGGTCAACACTGAAGCTTTCTTT.

In its sample, this clone was seen a few times. This sequence joins TRBV13 and TRBJ2-7; D gene uncertain. V shed 4 bases and J shed 3 bases, with 10 bases lying between them. Looked up from germline, CDR1 is PRHDT and CDR2 is FYEKMQ (reference sequence). This CDR3 contains 13 residues. CDR3 sequence reads: CASSSRSFYEQYF. The CDR3 nucleotides read TGTGCCAGCAGCTCCCGGTCTTTCTACGAGCAGTACTTC.

The chain couples TRBV7-2 to TRBJ1-6, with 7 positions matching TRBD1. CDR3 length: 13 residues. With V trimmed by 10 bases and J by 2 bases, 2 bases remained unmatched. Germline V lookup: CDR1 SGHTA, CDR2 FQGNSA. In nucleotides, the CDR3 is TGTGCCATCCAGGGGGCCTATAATTCACCCCTCCACTTT. Protein: CAIQGAYNSPLHF.

A single count supports this clone. V gene TRBV4-2 combines with J gene TRBJ2-7, with 7 bases aligning to TRBD1. The V gene's germline CDR1 is LGHNA and CDR2 YNFKEQ. The CDR3 length is 16 residues. J was trimmed by 0 bases and V by 8 bases; bases with no gene match: 13. The CDR3 spells CASGGGTGDDSYEQYF. The CDR3 nucleotides are TGTGCCAGCGGAGGAGGAACAGGGGATGACTCCTACGAGCAGTACTTC.

The V call is TRBV18, the J call TRBJ2-3; 8 positions match TRBD2. Losses at the gene ends were 0 bases for V and 4 bases for J; bases not matched to a gene: 3. This CDR3 is built from 15 residues. CDR1 and CDR2 (germline): KGHSH, LQKENI. This CDR3 is CASSPPPGGADTQYF. CDR3 nucleotides: TGTGCCAGCTCACCACCTCCCGGGGGGGCAGATACGCAGTATTTT.

V usage is TRBV6-5 and J usage is TRBJ1-1; no definite D call. The CDR3 length is 14 residues. Between the trimmed V and J ends, which lost 5 bases and 5 bases, there was a span of 15 bases. Germline CDR1 MNHEY, CDR2 SVGAGI. CDR3 protein: CASSPSASWTEAFF. In DNA form, the CDR3 reads TGTGCCAGCAGTCCGTCAGCTAGTTGGACTGAAGCTTTCTTT.

This clone was counted once. The gene calls are TRBV18 and TRBJ1-5; 10 bases are a match to TRBD1. CDR3 length equals 18 residues. CDR1 KGHSH and CDR2 LQKENI come from the germline V gene. V shed 3 bases, J shed 4 bases, and the junction held 12 bases outside the gene matches. The CDR3 DNA reads as TGTGCCAGCTCACCTCGTTTGTACGGGACAGGGGAAAATCAGCCCCAGCATTTT. Translation gives CASSPRLYGTGENQPQHF.

CDR3 region: CASSLHRGNTGELFF. The CDR3 DNA reads TGTGCCAGCAGCTTACACAGGGGGAACACCGGGGAGCTGTTTTTT. J is TRBJ2-2 and V is TRBV7-3; 7 bases agree with TRBD1. This CDR3 contains 15 residues. Germline V gives CDR1 SGHTA, CDR2 FQGTGA. Unmatched junction bases numbered 1, after V lost 2 bases and J lost 1 base.

V is TRBV5-1 and J is TRBJ1-1, with 7 bases aligning to TRBD1. Per the germline V gene, CDR1 is SGHRS and CDR2 is YFSETQ. J was trimmed by 2 bases and V by 2 bases; bases with no gene match: 6. This CDR3 region has 15 residues. DNA of the CDR3: TGCGCCAGCAGCTTACAGGGGCTAAGTAACACTGAAGCTTTCTTT. This gives the protein CASSLQGLSNTEAFF. Variable domain in full (rest from reference TRBV5-1 and TRBJ1-1): KAGVTQTPRYLIKTRGQQVTLSCSPISGHRSVSWYQQTPGQGLQFLFEYFSETQRNKGNFPGRFSGRQFSNSRSEMNVSTLELGDSALYLCASSLQGLSNTEAFFGQGTRLTVV.

The chain couples TRBV18 to TRBJ2-7; 7 nucleotides match TRBD2. The CDR3 loop spans 16 amino acids. V was pared by 3 bases and J by 7 bases, with 15 bases of the junction left unmatched. CDR1 is KGHSH and CDR2 is LQKENI in the germline V gene. The CDR3 is CASSPGGGGSFQEQYF. As DNA, the CDR3 is TGTGCCAGCTCACCTGGCGGCGGGGGAAGTTTTCAGGAGCAGTACTTC.

The J gene is TRBJ1-1, the V gene TRBV5-1, with D possibly TRBD1 on 5 matching bases. The CDR3 loop spans 14 amino acids. V lost 8 bases and J lost 2, with 16 bases in between. Germline-derived CDR1 and CDR2 are SGHRS and YFSETQ. The CDR3 loop reads CASLSGGINTEAFF. CDR3 bases: TGCGCCAGTCTAAGTGGGGGGATAAACACTGAAGCTTTCTTT.

The rearrangement joins TRBV3-1 (or the pseudogene TRBV3-2) to TRBJ2-3, with a tentative D call TRBD2 (5 bases). Trimming removed 1 base at V and 10 bases at J, with 15 bases between. CDR1 is LGHDT and CDR2 is YNNKEL in the germline V gene (reference sequence). The CDR3 sequence is 14 residues long. Here the CDR3 reads CASSQVDLTEAQYF. The CDR3 DNA is TGTGCCAGCAGCCAAGTCGATCTAACGGAGGCGCAGTATTTT.

The chain uses TRBV19 and TRBJ2-3; possible D gene TRBD1, 6 bases. V was shortened by 4 bases and J by 5 bases, with 13 bases between the two germline ends. The CDR3 consists of 14 residues. The germline V gene has CDR1 LNHDA and CDR2 SQIVND (reference sequence). CDR3 amino acids: CASSTPGVGDTQYF. The CDR3 DNA reads TGTGCCAGTAGTACGCCAGGGGTCGGAGATACGCAGTATTTT.

This chain joins TRBV18 and TRBJ1-5; D remains unclear. From germline, CDR1 is KGHSH and CDR2 LQKENI. The CDR3 covers 15 residues. V lost 6 bases and J lost 4, with 16 bases in between. The CDR3 here is CASSARGEGNQPQHF. Here the CDR3 DNA reads TGTGCCAGCTCCGCCCGGGGAGAGGGTAATCAGCCCCAGCATTTT.